The T cell receptor (beta chain) under discussion was sequenced for a study of blood T cell repertoires in COVID-19. On the study more broadly: The United States, Italy and Spain provided the acute and convalescent COVID-19 samples.

The germline CDR1 and CDR2 sequences are SGHTA and FQGTGA. V dropped 4 bases and J dropped 9 bases, with 13 bases sitting between them. This CDR3 is 13 amino acids long. Clinical history as reported by participants underpinned cohort assignment. For recovered donors of Cohort 3, there were two negative PCRs, clearance, or symptom resolution. TCRdb keeps only in-frame clones here, not all; method: immunoSEQ multiplex PCR. The sample includes around 150,000 clones, roughly 88% of them seen just once. This chain links TRBV7-3 with TRBJ2-1; D gene ambiguous. This clonotype was sampled from a woman aged 55-69 years who had recovered from COVID-19. Sequences were obtained from PBMCs or T cells enriched from blood (not recorded which). This chain's CDR3 is CASSSTRVSEQFF. The CDR3 DNA reads as TGTGCCAGCAGCTCAACCCGAGTGAGTGAGCAGTTCTTC. Looking up the rest from reference TRBV7-3 and TRBJ2-1 gives the full variable domain: GAGVSQTPSNKVTEKGKYVELRCDPISGHTALYWYRQSLGQGPEFLIYFQGTGAADDSGLPNDRFFAVRPEGSVSTLKIQRTERGDSAVYLCASSSTRVSEQFFGPGTRLTVL.